This T cell receptor (beta chain) was sequenced for a study of shared clonotypes between healthy human individuals. The CDR3 totals 16 residues. V was shortened by 7 bases and J by 2 bases, with 18 bases between the two germline ends. Germline CDR1 and CDR2: MDHEN and SYDVKM. Clones were read by immunoSEQ multiplex PCR, and TCRdb kept only the in-frame ones, dropping some. Among more than 550,000 clones listed, approximately 72% were seen once. Whole-study results and caveats: Clonotype sharing among the donors was expected to vary with sequencing depth.

Concerning this clone: Its antigen is not identified.

Naive CD45RA+ and memory CD45RA-negative subsets were split from CD4+ cells. The sequence was obtained from a woman in her twenties or thirties in good health. The sample consisted of memory CD4+ T cells sorted from blood. Subset: CD45RA-negative fraction. The chain recombines TRBV28 with TRBJ1-3, with a tentative D call TRBD1 (5 bases). This CDR3 is CASTTRALGPGNTIYF. In DNA form, the CDR3 reads TGTGCCAGCACAACCAGGGCCCTAGGCCCTGGAAACACCATATATTTT.